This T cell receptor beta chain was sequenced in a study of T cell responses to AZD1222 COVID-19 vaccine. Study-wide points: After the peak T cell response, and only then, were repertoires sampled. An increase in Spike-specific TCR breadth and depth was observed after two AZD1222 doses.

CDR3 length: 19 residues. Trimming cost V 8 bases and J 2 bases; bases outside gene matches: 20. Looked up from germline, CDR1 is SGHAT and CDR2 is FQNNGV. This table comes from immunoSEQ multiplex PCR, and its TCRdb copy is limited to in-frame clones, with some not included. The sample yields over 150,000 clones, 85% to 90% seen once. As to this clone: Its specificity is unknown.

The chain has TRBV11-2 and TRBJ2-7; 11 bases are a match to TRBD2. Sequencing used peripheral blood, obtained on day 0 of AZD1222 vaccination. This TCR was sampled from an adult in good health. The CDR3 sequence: CASFYGPGGSGRGTYEQYF. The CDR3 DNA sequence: TGTGCCAGCTTCTATGGTCCGGGCGGTAGCGGGAGGGGGACCTACGAGCAGTACTTC. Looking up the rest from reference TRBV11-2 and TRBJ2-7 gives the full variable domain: EAGVAQSPRYKIIEKRQSVAFWCNPISGHATLYWYQQILGQGPKLLIQFQNNGVVDDSQLPKDRFSAERLKGVDSTLKIQPAKLEDSAVYLCASFYGPGGSGRGTYEQYFGPGTRLTVT.